In its sample, the clone carrying this TCR beta chain is medium-sized. Its matching antigen is unknown. The CDR3 covers 17 residues. Germline loops: CDR1 MGHRA, CDR2 YSYEKL. Trimming pared 1 base from V and 1 base from J, leaving 14 bases between. Time point meaning: sample taken at primary tumor resection. No cell sorting; template was whole RNA from tumor, lung tissue or PBMC. Patients with untreated early-stage non-small cell lung cancer, numbering roughly 69, were the donors. The data stem from a study of spatial heterogeneity in lung cancer. Study-level findings and limits: At tumor resection, ubiquitous expanded TCRs were detected in blood more often than later.

Unique molecular identifiers, one per molecule, were present on every TCR cDNA molecule. TCRdb reprocessed the 5' RACE reads via MiXCR and lists one record per CDR3 protein. The table includes 9,500 to 11,000 distinct CDR3 sequences, about 24% detected once. Material: PBMCs, obtained at surgery. The chain is built from TRBV4-1 and TRBJ1-3, with D maybe TRBD1 (6 bases). The TCR sequence derives from a female donor with early-stage non-small cell lung cancer. The CDR3 loop reads CASSQAAGESSGNTIYF. The CDR3 bases are TGCGCCAGCAGCCAAGCAGCAGGGGAATCGTCTGGAAACACCATATATTTT.